A selection of T cell receptor beta chains follows, all from one sample in a study of blood T cell repertoires in COVID-19. The repertoire was sequenced with immunoSEQ multiplex PCR; TCRdb's copy has only in-frame clones and lacks some. The repertoire holds around 58,000 clones, with 70% to 90% as singletons. Sequencing was carried out using PBMCs or T cells enriched from blood (not recorded which). The receptors derive from a woman aged 40 to 50 with acute COVID-19. Each CDR3 is given with its conserved first and last residue. Each record gives: J gene, V gene, D gene, clone size, CDR3 protein, CDR3 DNA. D genes are given only for firm matches. The size of a clone is reported for some rows only, either as once, few or many, or as a class for expanded clones.

J: TRBJ2-7
V: TRBV28
D: TRBD2
size: .
CDR3: CASSPGLAGFEQYF
DNA: TGTGCCAGCAGTCCGGGACTAGCGGGTTTCGAGCAGTACTTC

J: TRBJ1-2
V: TRBV27
D: TRBD1
size: .
CDR3: CASSLSQTGGGGGYTF
DNA: TGTGCCAGCAGTTTATCCCAGACAGGGGGCGGCGGGGGCTACACCTTC

J: TRBJ2-1
V: TRBV27
D: .
size: .
CDR3: CASSFGAHEQFF
DNA: TGTGCCAGCAGTTTTGGGGCGCATGAGCAGTTCTTC

J: TRBJ2-7
V: TRBV6-1
D: .
size: .
CDR3: CASSEAGRTNEQYF
DNA: TGTGCCAGCAGTGAAGCGGGCAGGACAAACGAGCAGTACTTC

J: TRBJ2-7
V: TRBV7-9
D: TRBD1
size: .
CDR3: CASSPLGQLSSYEQYF
DNA: TGTGCCAGCAGCCCGCTGGGACAGCTTAGCTCCTACGAGCAGTACTTC

J: TRBJ2-7
V: TRBV5-1
D: TRBD1
size: .
CDR3: CASSFGQGVTYEQYF
DNA: TGCGCCAGCAGCTTCGGACAGGGGGTTACGTACGAGCAGTACTTC

J: TRBJ2-5
V: TRBV4-1
D: TRBD2
size: .
CDR3: CASSQDISGGGRYQETQYF
DNA: TGCGCCAGCAGCCAAGACATATCTGGGGGGGGGAGGTACCAAGAGACCCAGTACTTC

J: TRBJ1-4
V: TRBV7-7
D: .
size: few
CDR3: CASSLGGERIEKLFF
DNA: TGTGCTAGCAGCTTAGGCGGGGAGCGGATTGAAAAACTGTTTTTT

J: TRBJ2-1
V: TRBV9
D: TRBD2
size: .
CDR3: CASSLLAGDNEQFF
DNA: TGTGCCAGCAGCCTTTTAGCGGGGGACAATGAGCAGTTCTTC

J: TRBJ1-1
V: TRBV5-1
D: TRBD1
size: .
CDR3: CASSPSGAGGTEAFF
DNA: TGCGCCAGCAGCCCCTCGGGTGCAGGGGGCACTGAAGCTTTCTTT

J: TRBJ2-3
V: TRBV5-1
D: .
size: .
CDR3: CASSLSDSPSTDTQYF
DNA: TGCGCCAGCAGCTTAAGCGACAGCCCTAGCACAGATACGCAGTATTTT

J: TRBJ2-4
V: TRBV6-5
D: .
size: many
CDR3: CASSVGPAENIQYF
DNA: TGTGCCAGCAGCGTTGGGCCTGCCGAAAACATTCAGTACTTC

J: TRBJ2-1
V: TRBV27
D: .
size: .
CDR3: CASSPGGVNEQFF
DNA: TGTGCCAGCAGCCCCGGCGGGGTCAATGAGCAGTTCTTC

J: TRBJ2-2
V: TRBV27
D: TRBD2
size: .
CDR3: CASSLTGGPTGELFF
DNA: TGTGCCAGCAGTTTAACGGGAGGGCCAACCGGGGAGCTGTTTTTT

J: TRBJ1-5
V: TRBV29-1
D: TRBD1
size: .
CDR3: CSVGAGGQNQPQHF
DNA: TGCAGCGTTGGGGCAGGGGGCCAAAATCAGCCCCAGCATTTT

J: TRBJ1-1
V: TRBV6-1
D: .
size: few
CDR3: CASSEQGLGTEAFF
DNA: TGTGCCAGCAGTGAACAGGGTTTAGGCACTGAAGCTTTCTTT

J: TRBJ2-3
V: TRBV27
D: TRBD2
size: .
CDR3: CASSHGTSGTDTQYF
DNA: TGTGCCAGCAGTCACGGGACTAGCGGGACAGATACGCAGTATTTT

J: TRBJ2-3
V: TRBV5-4
D: TRBD1
size: .
CDR3: CASSFDRGLMTDTQYF
DNA: TGTGCCAGCAGCTTTGACAGGGGGCTAATGACAGATACGCAGTATTTT

J: TRBJ2-1
V: TRBV4-1
D: TRBD2
size: .
CDR3: CASSQGTRVFEQFF
DNA: TGCGCCAGCAGCCAAGGGACTAGAGTATTTGAGCAGTTCTTC

J: TRBJ1-2
V: TRBV28
D: TRBD1
size: .
CDR3: CASSPPGQGLDGYTF
DNA: TGTGCCAGCAGCCCTCCGGGACAGGGTCTGGATGGCTACACCTTC

J: TRBJ1-2
V: TRBV28
D: .
size: once
CDR3: CASSPGGRLYGYTF
DNA: TGTGCCAGCAGTCCGGGGGGCAGACTCTATGGCTACACCTTC

J: TRBJ1-6
V: TRBV19
D: .
size: .
CDR3: CAIGPGGSPLHF
DNA: TGTGCCATCGGGCCCGGAGGATCACCCCTCCACTTT

J: TRBJ2-5
V: TRBV6-6
D: .
size: .
CDR3: CASTRNAPQETQYF
DNA: TGTGCCAGCACTCGGAACGCGCCCCAAGAGACCCAGTACTTC

J: TRBJ1-1
V: TRBV28
D: .
size: few
CDR3: CASSDFGSMNTEAFF
DNA: TGTGCCAGCAGTGACTTTGGAAGCATGAACACTGAAGCTTTCTTT

J: TRBJ2-2
V: TRBV11-3
D: .
size: few
CDR3: CASSSRGGELFF
DNA: TGTGCCAGCAGCTCCCGGGGCGGGGAGCTGTTTTTT

J: TRBJ1-6
V: TRBV3-1/TRBV3-2
D: TRBD1
size: few
CDR3: CASSSTGGDSPLHF
DNA: TGTGCCAGCAGCTCAACAGGGGGCGATTCACCCCTCCACTTT

J: TRBJ1-2
V: TRBV28
D: .
size: .
CDR3: CASSLGRAEDYGYTF
DNA: TGTGCCAGCAGTTTGGGTAGGGCGGAGGACTATGGCTACACCTTC

J: TRBJ1-1
V: TRBV29-1
D: .
size: .
CDR3: CSVEGRANTEAFF
DNA: TGCAGCGTTGAGGGCAGGGCAAACACTGAAGCTTTCTTT

J: TRBJ1-1
V: TRBV2
D: .
size: .
CDR3: CASTEGGGGKAFF
DNA: TGTGCCAGCACCGAGGGTGGGGGGGGAAAAGCTTTCTTT

J: TRBJ2-6
V: TRBV28
D: .
size: .
CDR3: CASRGSGANVLTF
DNA: TGTGCCAGTAGGGGCTCTGGGGCCAACGTCCTGACTTTC

J: TRBJ2-7
V: TRBV28
D: .
size: .
CDR3: CASSSPNYEQYF
DNA: TGTGCCAGCAGTTCCCCTAACTACGAGCAGTACTTC

J: TRBJ1-1
V: TRBV19
D: .
size: .
CDR3: CASKLGQYTEAFF
DNA: TGTGCCAGTAAACTCGGACAGTACACTGAAGCTTTCTTT

J: TRBJ1-6
V: TRBV3-1/TRBV3-2
D: .
size: .
CDR3: CASSQDNQANSPLHF
DNA: TGTGCCAGCAGCCAAGATAACCAGGCGAATTCACCCCTCCACTTT

J: TRBJ2-2
V: TRBV24-1
D: TRBD2
size: few
CDR3: CATRGGTDTGELFF
DNA: TGTGCCACCAGGGGAGGGACGGACACCGGGGAGCTGTTTTTT

J: TRBJ2-1
V: TRBV7-2
D: .
size: .
CDR3: CASSLAAGWGDNEQFF
DNA: TGTGCCAGCAGCTTAGCGGCGGGCTGGGGAGACAATGAGCAGTTCTTC

J: TRBJ1-6
V: TRBV2
D: TRBD1
size: .
CDR3: CASNWVGTDNSPLHF
DNA: TGTGCCAGCAACTGGGTAGGGACAGATAATTCACCCCTCCACTTT

J: TRBJ1-2
V: TRBV21-1
D: .
size: .
CDR3: CASSSPGTALNYGYTF
DNA: TGTGCCAGCAGCAGTCCCGGGACAGCCCTTAACTATGGCTACACCTTC

J: TRBJ2-2
V: TRBV12-3/TRBV12-4
D: TRBD2
size: .
CDR3: CASSLAGVGELFF
DNA: TGTGCCAGCAGTTTGGCGGGGGTCGGGGAGCTGTTTTTT

J: TRBJ2-1
V: TRBV14
D: TRBD2
size: .
CDR3: CASSQENPLLAGSSYNEQFF
DNA: TGTGCCAGCAGCCAAGAGAACCCGTTGCTAGCGGGCAGCTCCTACAATGAGCAGTTCTTC

J: TRBJ1-4
V: TRBV28
D: .
size: .
CDR3: CASSLNTGGSEKLFF
DNA: TGTGCCAGCAGCCTAAATACAGGAGGGAGTGAAAAACTGTTTTTT

J: TRBJ2-4
V: TRBV24-1
D: TRBD1
size: .
CDR3: CATSDTGGSKNIQYF
DNA: TGTGCCACCAGTGATACAGGGGGCTCCAAAAACATTCAGTACTTC

J: TRBJ1-3
V: TRBV5-6
D: .
size: .
CDR3: CASSFPTEHGGNTIYF
DNA: TGTGCCAGCAGCTTCCCGACAGAACATGGTGGAAACACCATATATTTT

J: TRBJ2-3
V: TRBV19
D: .
size: .
CDR3: CASSKSLNRKAEDTQYF
DNA: TGTGCCAGTAGTAAAAGCCTAAACCGAAAGGCGGAAGATACGCAGTATTTT

J: TRBJ2-3
V: TRBV21-1
D: .
size: .
CDR3: CASSNPGQGTYTQYF
DNA: TGTGCCAGCAGCAACCCGGGACAGGGCACTTATACGCAGTATTTT

J: TRBJ2-5
V: TRBV11-2
D: TRBD2
size: .
CDR3: CASSPLGLDRETQYF
DNA: TGTGCCAGCAGCCCCCTCGGACTAGATCGGGAGACCCAGTACTTC

J: TRBJ1-5
V: TRBV27
D: .
size: few
CDR3: CASSSVGDLNQPQHF
DNA: TGTGCCAGCAGTTCCGTAGGGGATCTAAATCAGCCCCAGCATTTT

J: TRBJ1-1
V: TRBV19
D: .
size: .
CDR3: CASSIGGNTEAFF
DNA: TGTGCCAGTAGTATCGGGGGAAACACTGAAGCTTTCTTT

J: TRBJ1-2
V: TRBV28
D: .
size: .
CDR3: CASSPPGQNYGYTF
DNA: TGTGCCAGCAGTCCTCCGGGACAAAACTATGGCTACACCTTC

J: TRBJ2-2
V: TRBV9
D: .
size: once
CDR3: CASSGSSGGTNTGELFF
DNA: TGTGCCAGCAGCGGATCTTCCGGCGGGACGAACACCGGGGAGCTGTTTTTT

J: TRBJ2-2
V: TRBV3-1/TRBV3-2
D: TRBD1
size: medium-sized
CDR3: CASQLTGGTGELFF
DNA: TGTGCCAGTCAGTTGACAGGGGGGACCGGGGAGCTGTTTTTT

J: TRBJ2-7
V: TRBV7-2
D: .
size: .
CDR3: CASSTRGSYEQYF
DNA: TGTGCCAGCAGCACCAGGGGTTCCTACGAGCAGTACTTC

J: TRBJ1-4
V: TRBV5-8
D: .
size: .
CDR3: CASSFSGQRREKLFF
DNA: TGTGCCAGCAGCTTTTCCGGACAGAGGAGAGAAAAACTGTTTTTT

J: TRBJ2-1
V: TRBV7-7
D: TRBD2
size: .
CDR3: CASSSSLAGGPHEQFF
DNA: TGTGCCAGCAGCTCCTCTCTCGCGGGGGGGCCCCATGAGCAGTTCTTC